A single sample gave rise to the 9 T cell receptor beta chains below, sequenced in a study of blood T cell repertoires in COVID-19. Sequencing was performed with immunoSEQ multiplex PCR; in TCRdb, only in-frame clones are kept and a portion is missing. The data hold roughly 90,000 clones, with over 80% observed a single time. The sequenced sample consisted of peripheral blood. The source of these receptors is a man in his fifties with acute or convalescent COVID-19.

The chain employs TRBV7-3 and TRBJ2-1; 10 bases agree with TRBD2. The germline CDR1 and CDR2 sequences are SGHTA and FQGTGA. J was trimmed by 8 bases and V by 6 bases; bases with no gene match: 13. The CDR3 length is 16 residues. CDR3 sequence reads: CASRSAGLAGVDEQFF. CDR3 DNA sequence: TGTGCCAGCAGATCCGCCGGGCTAGCGGGAGTTGATGAGCAGTTCTTC.

The chain uses TRBV27 and TRBJ1-5; no clear D. This CDR3 has 13 amino acids. V was clipped by 6 bases and J by 5 bases, with 11 bases between them. CDR1 and CDR2 (germline): MNHEY, SMNVEV (reference sequence). The chain's CDR3 is CASSTGSHQPQHF. The DNA for the CDR3 is TGTGCCAGCAGCACCGGGAGTCATCAGCCCCAGCATTTT.

This sequence joins TRBV5-1 and TRBJ2-7; a possible D gene is TRBD1 (6 bases). There are 14 residues in the CDR3. V lost 1 base and J lost 5, with 13 bases in between. Per the germline V gene, CDR1 is SGHRS and CDR2 is YFSETQ. The CDR3 is CASSLFAGVDEQYF. The CDR3 DNA sequence: TGCGCCAGCAGCTTGTTTGCAGGGGTGGACGAGCAGTACTTC.

The J gene is TRBJ1-2, the V gene TRBV28; 10 bases are shared with TRBD1. The V segment lost 5 bases and the J segment 1 base; nucleotides outside the gene matches: 4. Germline values: CDR1 MDHEN, CDR2 SYDVKM. The length of the CDR3 is 15 residues. The CDR3 DNA reads as TGTGCCAGCAGTCCGGACAGGGGGGGTAACTATGGCTACACCTTC. This encodes CASSPDRGGNYGYTF.

The rearrangement links TRBV19 to TRBJ2-1; 7 bases are shared with TRBD2. Trimming cost V 6 bases and J 7 bases; bases outside gene matches: 9. This CDR3 comprises 14 residues. Looked up from germline, CDR1 is LNHDA and CDR2 is SQIVND (reference sequence). The CDR3 is CASRGLGEGNEQFF. CDR3 sequence (DNA): TGTGCCAGTAGGGGCCTAGGGGAGGGGAATGAGCAGTTCTTC.

This rearrangement joins TRBV14 to TRBJ2-3, with 11 bases identical to TRBD2. The CDR3 contains 14 residues. Germline values: CDR1 SGHDN, CDR2 FVKESK. Trimming removed 5 bases from V and 4 bases from J; junction bases left unmatched: 2. Written as DNA, the CDR3 is TGTGCCAGCAGCTTAGCGGGAGGGGCAGATACGCAGTATTTT. This translates into CASSLAGGADTQYF.

The J gene is TRBJ2-1, the V gene TRBV4-1, with 12 bases that match TRBD2. The CDR3 consists of 17 residues. Trimming cost V 4 bases and J 2 bases; bases outside gene matches: 6. The germline gives CDR1 MGHRA, CDR2 YSYEKL. CDR3 loop: CASSRQTSGSPYNEQFF. CDR3 bases: TGCGCCAGCAGCCGCCAGACTAGCGGGAGCCCCTACAATGAGCAGTTCTTC.

The V call is TRBV15, the J call TRBJ2-2, with D possibly matching TRBD1 (5 bases). Germline V gene lookup returns CDR1 LNHNV and CDR2 YYDKDF (reference sequence). CDR3 size: 15 residues. V gave up 2 bases and J gave up 1 base, with 8 bases separating them. In nucleotides, the CDR3 is TGTGCCACCAGCAGATCCACAGGGAACACCGGGGAGCTGTTTTTT. It specifies CATSRSTGNTGELFF.

The CDR3 sequence is CASSESGQANTGELFF. CDR3 nucleotides: TGTGCCAGCAGTGAATCGGGACAGGCGAACACCGGGGAGCTGTTTTTT. The rearrangement links TRBV2 to TRBJ2-2; TRBD1 matches 8 bases. The germline gives CDR1 SNHLY, CDR2 FYNNEI. The CDR3 consists of 16 residues. After removal of 2 bases from V and 0 bases from J, the junction contained 2 bases not matched to a gene.